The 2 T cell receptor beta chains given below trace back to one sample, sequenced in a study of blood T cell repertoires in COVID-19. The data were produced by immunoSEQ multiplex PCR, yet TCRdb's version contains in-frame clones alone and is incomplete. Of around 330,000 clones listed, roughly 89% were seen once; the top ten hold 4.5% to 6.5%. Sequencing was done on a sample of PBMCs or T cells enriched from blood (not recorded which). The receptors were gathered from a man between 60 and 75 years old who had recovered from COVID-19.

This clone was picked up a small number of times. This chain's CDR3 is CASKRLGTGQETQYF. In DNA, the CDR3 is TGTGCCAGCAAGCGACTTGGGACAGGCCAAGAGACCCAGTACTTC. The chain combines TRBV28 with TRBJ2-5; 8 bases fit TRBD1. Trimming took 7 bases from V and 1 from J; bases not matched to a gene: 8. The CDR3 spans 15 residues. CDR1 is MDHEN and CDR2 is SYDVKM in the germline V gene.

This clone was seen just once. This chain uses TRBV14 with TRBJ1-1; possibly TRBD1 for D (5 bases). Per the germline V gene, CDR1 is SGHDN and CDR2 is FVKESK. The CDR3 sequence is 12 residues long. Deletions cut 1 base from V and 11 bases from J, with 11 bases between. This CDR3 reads CASSQVGGGAFF. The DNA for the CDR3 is TGTGCCAGCAGCCAAGTCGGGGGGGGTGCTTTCTTT.